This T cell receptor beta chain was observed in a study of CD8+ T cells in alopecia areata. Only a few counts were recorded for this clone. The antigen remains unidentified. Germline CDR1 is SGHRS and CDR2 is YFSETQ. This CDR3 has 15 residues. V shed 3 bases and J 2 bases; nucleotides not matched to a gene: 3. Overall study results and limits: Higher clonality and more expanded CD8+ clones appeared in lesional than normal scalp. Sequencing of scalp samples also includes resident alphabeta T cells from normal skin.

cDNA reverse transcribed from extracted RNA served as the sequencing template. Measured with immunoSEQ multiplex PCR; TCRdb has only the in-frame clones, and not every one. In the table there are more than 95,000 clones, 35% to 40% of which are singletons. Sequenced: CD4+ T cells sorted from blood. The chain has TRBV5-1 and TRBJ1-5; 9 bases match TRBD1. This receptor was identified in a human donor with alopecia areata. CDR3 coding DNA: TGCGCCAGCAGCTCGGACAGGGGAGGCAATCAGCCCCAGCATTTT. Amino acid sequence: CASSSDRGGNQPQHF.